The 27 T cell receptor beta chains below were found in one sample sequenced in a study of T cells after yellow fever vaccination. Using its own MiXCR run on the 5' RACE reads, TCRdb lists one record per CDR3 protein. The table lists around 550,000 distinct CDR3 sequences, about 19% of them singletons. The source was PBMCs, collected 15 days after the yellow fever booster vaccination. The receptors derive from a man aged 25-45 years who received the YFV17D yellow fever vaccine.

The gene calls are TRBV25-1 and TRBJ2-1, with D possibly being TRBD1 or TRBD2 (5 bases each). CDR1 is MGHDK and CDR2 is SYGVNS in the germline V gene. Trimming left V 4 bases short and J 4 bases short, with 29 bases between. This CDR3 comprises 20 residues. The CDR3 region has the DNA TGTGCCAGCAGTGGCACCCAGGAGTGGCTCGGGACCAACAAATACAATGAGCAGTTCTTC. This gives the protein CASSGTQEWLGTNKYNEQFF.

This rearrangement joins TRBV5-1 to TRBJ2-3, with 9 bases aligning to TRBD2. V trimming: 0 bases; J trimming: 2 bases; junction bases outside the gene matches: 4. Germline V lookup: CDR1 SGHRS, CDR2 YFSETQ. The length of the CDR3 is 16 residues. The DNA for the CDR3 is TGCGCCAGCAGCTTGGGACTAGCGGAACACACAGATACGCAGTATTTT. It encodes CASSLGLAEHTDTQYF.

This clonotype came up a few times. The V and J genes are TRBV27 and TRBJ1-1; 9 nucleotides align to TRBD1. Trimming took 3 bases from V and 4 from J; bases not matched to a gene: 6. The germline gives CDR1 MNHEY, CDR2 SMNVEV (reference sequence). CDR3 length: 15 residues. CDR3 amino acids: CASSFGTGLRTEAFF. The DNA for the CDR3 is TGTGCCAGCAGTTTTGGGACAGGGCTTCGCACTGAAGCTTTCTTT.

The chain links TRBV6-2 or TRBV6-3 to TRBJ2-3, with 11 positions matching TRBD2. Germline CDR1 MNHEY, CDR2 SVGEGT. J lost 2 bases, V lost 1 base, and 14 bases had no gene match. This CDR3 is 20 amino acids long. Here the CDR3 DNA reads TGTGCCAGCAGTTACTTTCCCCCGGGAATTAGCGGGAGGGTCACAGATACGCAGTATTTT. Translated, it gives CASSYFPPGISGRVTDTQYF.

This chain joins TRBV5-1 and TRBJ2-1; 9 nucleotides align to TRBD2. V dropped 1 base and J dropped 4; count of bases not matched to a gene: 3. Per the germline V gene, CDR1 is SGHRS and CDR2 is YFSETQ. The CDR3 consists of 15 residues. CDR3 nucleotide sequence: TGCGCCAGCAGCTTGTTTGCGGGAGGGTACAATGAGCAGTTCTTC. Translating gives CASSLFAGGYNEQFF.

This clonotype was observed a few times. The chain combines TRBV7-8 with TRBJ1-5; D is unresolved. This CDR3 is built from 14 residues. The V gene lost 4 bases and the J gene lost 0 bases, with 7 bases spanning the gap. Germline V lookup: CDR1 SGHVS, CDR2 FQNEAQ. The DNA of the CDR3 is TGTGCCAGCAGCTCGGTCTATAGCAATCAGCCCCAGCATTTT. Amino acid sequence: CASSSVYSNQPQHF.

This clonotype was observed once. In DNA form, the CDR3 reads TGCGCCAGCCACAACGGTCCCGGGGTTGAGACCCAGTACTTC. It translates to CASHNGPGVETQYF. V gene TRBV5-1 combines with J gene TRBJ2-5, with a weak D call TRBD2 (5 bases). The CDR3 consists of 14 residues. Trimming took off 7 bases at V and 5 bases at J, with 18 bases between the two ends. CDR1 and CDR2 (germline): SGHRS, YFSETQ.

This clonotype was seen a few times. This chain joins TRBV27 and TRBJ1-4; 8 nucleotides line up with TRBD1. This CDR3 comprises 13 residues. The V segment lost 5 bases and the J segment 7 bases; nucleotides outside the gene matches: 3. From germline, CDR1 is MNHEY and CDR2 SMNVEV (reference sequence). CDR3 in amino acids: CASSRQGREKLFF. The CDR3 coding sequence is TGTGCCAGCAGTCGACAGGGGCGTGAAAAACTGTTTTTT.

The chain is built from TRBV7-2 and TRBJ2-7; TRBD2 is a possible D gene (5 bases). Deletions cut 1 base from V and 3 bases from J, with 10 bases between. CDR1 SGHTA and CDR2 FQGNSA come from the germline V gene. The CDR3 covers 14 residues. CDR3 sequence (DNA): TGTGCCAGCAGCTTAGGGCCGGGGTACTACGAGCAGTACTTC. Residues: CASSLGPGYYEQYF.

This clonotype came up a few times. The CDR3 sequence is CASSRSGNQPQHF. CDR3 bases: TGTGCCAGCAGTCGATCAGGCAATCAGCCCCAGCATTTT. The V and J genes are TRBV12-3 or TRBV12-4 and TRBJ1-5, with D uncertain. CDR3 length: 13 residues. The V end lost 5 bases, the J end lost 2 bases, and 7 bases lay between the germline ends.

The chain has TRBV11-2 and TRBJ2-7; either TRBD1 or TRBD2 may supply D (5 bases each). Germline V gene lookup returns CDR1 SGHAT and CDR2 FQNNGV. V lost 5 bases to trimming and J lost 5 bases, with 28 bases between them. The CDR3 has 18 amino acids. DNA for the CDR3: TGTGCCAGCAGCCCCCGACGGGCAGGGACGGCTCTCGCAGACGAGCAGTACTTC. Translated: CASSPRRAGTALADEQYF.

In DNA, the CDR3 is TGCGCCAGCAGACCCGACAGGGACACTGAAGCTTTCTTT. As protein: CASRPDRDTEAFF. The V and J genes are TRBV5-1 and TRBJ1-1, with TRBD1 identical over 7 bases. The germline V gene encodes CDR1 SGHRS and CDR2 YFSETQ. The CDR3 is made up of 13 amino acids. The J segment lost 3 bases and the V segment lost 5 bases, leaving 4 bases of the junction unmatched.

The V call is TRBV3-1, the J call TRBJ1-4; a weak D match, TRBD1 (5 bases). The CDR3 contains 15 residues. The ends were cut back, 3 bases at V and 7 bases at J, with 15 bases in the middle. Germline CDR1 is LGHDT and CDR2 is YNNKEL (reference sequence). The CDR3 region is CASSQLDSGGEKLFF. The CDR3 DNA reads as TGTGCCAGCAGCCAGCTAGACAGTGGGGGTGAAAAACTGTTTTTT.

The chain is built from TRBV13 and TRBJ2-1, with 7 bases matching TRBD2. After removal of 0 bases from V and 8 bases from J, the junction contained 16 bases not matched to a gene. There are 18 residues in the CDR3. Germline loops: CDR1 PRHDT, CDR2 FYEKMQ (reference sequence). CDR3 protein: CASSLGPLWTSRFDEQFF. CDR3 bases: TGTGCCAGCAGCTTAGGCCCATTGTGGACTAGTCGTTTCGATGAGCAGTTCTTC.

This clonotype came up many times. J is TRBJ2-7 and V is TRBV28, with 7 nucleotides matching TRBD2. Germline V gene data show CDR1 as MDHEN and CDR2 as SYDVKM. Trimming at V came to 3 bases and at J to 0 bases, leaving 5 bases not matched to a gene. The CDR3 sequence is 15 residues long. DNA of the CDR3: TGTGCCAGCAGTTTTGGAGGCGGGAGCTCCTACGAGCAGTACTTC. It encodes CASSFGGGSSYEQYF.

The chain combines TRBV29-1 with TRBJ2-7; D is undetermined. Trimming pared 8 bases from V and 0 bases from J, leaving 17 bases between. This CDR3 spans 14 amino acids. CDR1 and CDR2 (germline): SQVTM, ANQGSEA. DNA for the CDR3: TGCAGCATCCCGACCAGTAGCTACTCCTACGAGCAGTACTTC. This codes for CSIPTSSYSYEQYF.

This clonotype was detected only a few times. The chain is built from TRBV2 and TRBJ2-5; TRBD2 is a possible D gene (5 bases). With 5 bases removed from V and 5 bases from J, the gap between germline ends came to 15 bases. The length of the CDR3 is 14 residues. Per germline, CDR1 SNHLY and CDR2 FYNNEI. In DNA form, the CDR3 reads TGTGCCAGCAGTAAGAGCGGATCGGGGGAGACCCAGTACTTC. Translating it yields CASSKSGSGETQYF.

The sample holds many counts of this clonotype. The chain recombines TRBV19 with TRBJ1-5; 7 bases map to TRBD1. Losses at the gene ends were 5 bases for V and 3 bases for J; bases not matched to a gene: 1. Germline V CDR1 and CDR2: LNHDA, SQIVND (reference sequence). The length of the CDR3 is 13 residues. In nucleotides, the CDR3 is TGTGCCAGTAGTGACAGGGTCAATCAGCCCCAGCATTTT. It is translated as CASSDRVNQPQHF.

This sequence joins TRBV24-1 and TRBJ2-7, with D perhaps TRBD2 (6 bases). The CDR3 sequence is 15 residues long. V lost 4 bases and J lost 0, with 12 bases in between. Germline loops: CDR1 KGHDR, CDR2 SFDVKD. The CDR3 region is CATSDPQEGSYEQYF. The CDR3, as DNA: TGTGCCACCAGTGACCCCCAGGAGGGCTCCTACGAGCAGTACTTC.

This chain links TRBV4-3 with TRBJ2-1, with D possibly TRBD2 on 6 matching bases. Trimming took off 4 bases at V and 0 bases at J, with 10 bases between the two ends. The germline gives CDR1 LGHNA, CDR2 YSLEER. The length of the CDR3 is 15 residues. The CDR3: CASSRGVSSYNEQFF. CDR3 nucleotides: TGCGCCAGCAGCCGCGGGGTTAGCTCCTACAATGAGCAGTTCTTC.

This clonotype was observed many times. This chain uses TRBV5-1 with TRBJ2-4; D ambiguous. The V and J ends lost 1 base and 5 bases respectively, with 4 bases between them. The CDR3 runs 12 residues. CDR1 is SGHRS and CDR2 is YFSETQ in the germline V gene. The CDR3 reads CASSLQENIQYF. CDR3 DNA: TGCGCCAGCAGCTTGCAGGAAAACATTCAGTACTTC.

The CDR3: CASQSSGSIYEQYF. The CDR3 DNA follows: TGTGCCAGCCAATCCAGCGGGAGTATCTACGAGCAGTACTTC. The chain is built from TRBV12-3 or TRBV12-4 and TRBJ2-7, with 8 bases identical to TRBD2. With V trimmed by 8 bases and J by 3 bases, 9 bases remained unmatched. CDR3 size: 14 residues.

This clonotype occurred a few times. The genes are TRBV5-6 and TRBJ2-5; perhaps TRBD2 as D (5 bases). Trimming removed 5 bases at V and 2 bases at J, with 10 bases between. The CDR3 loop spans 13 amino acids. CDR1 and CDR2 (germline): SGHDT, YYEEEE. CDR3 DNA sequence: TGTGCCAGCAGAGGACTTTCGCAAGAGACCCAGTACTTC. Protein product: CASRGLSQETQYF.

This chain joins TRBV12-3 or TRBV12-4 and TRBJ2-4, with D uncertain. There are 19 residues in the CDR3. With 3 bases removed from V and 3 bases from J, the gap between germline ends came to 24 bases. DNA of the CDR3: TGTGCCAGCAGTTTTAGGGCTTTTTATGAAGGAAGGGTCAAAAACATTCAGTACTTC. Translation: CASSFRAFYEGRVKNIQYF.

The chain couples TRBV20-1 to TRBJ2-1; the D gene could be TRBD1 or TRBD2 (7 bases each). The ends were cut back, 6 bases at V and 6 bases at J, with 15 bases in the middle. Germline V lookup: CDR1 DFQATT, CDR2 SNEGSKA (reference sequence). The CDR3 loop spans 13 amino acids. The CDR3 DNA is TGCAGTGCCCGACAGGGAGGGGCCAATGAGCAGTTCTTC. This encodes CSARQGGANEQFF.

The sample holds a few counts of this clonotype. The V gene is TRBV5-4, the J gene TRBJ2-1, with 9 bases matching TRBD2. This CDR3 has 13 residues. The germline gives CDR1 SGHNT, CDR2 YYREEE (reference sequence). With V trimmed by 7 bases and J by 14 bases, 13 bases remained unmatched. CDR3 residues: CASRVASGMSEFF. For the CDR3, the DNA is TGTGCCAGCCGGGTGGCTAGCGGGATGTCGGAGTTCTTC.

The genes are TRBV6-9 and TRBJ2-1, with D hard to call. V was clipped by 6 bases and J by 6 bases, with 15 bases between them. Germline loops: CDR1 MNHGY, CDR2 SVAAGI. This CDR3 comprises 14 residues. CDR3 protein: CASSRRFASNEQFF. The DNA of the CDR3 is TGTGCCAGCAGCCGCCGGTTTGCGTCCAATGAGCAGTTCTTC.